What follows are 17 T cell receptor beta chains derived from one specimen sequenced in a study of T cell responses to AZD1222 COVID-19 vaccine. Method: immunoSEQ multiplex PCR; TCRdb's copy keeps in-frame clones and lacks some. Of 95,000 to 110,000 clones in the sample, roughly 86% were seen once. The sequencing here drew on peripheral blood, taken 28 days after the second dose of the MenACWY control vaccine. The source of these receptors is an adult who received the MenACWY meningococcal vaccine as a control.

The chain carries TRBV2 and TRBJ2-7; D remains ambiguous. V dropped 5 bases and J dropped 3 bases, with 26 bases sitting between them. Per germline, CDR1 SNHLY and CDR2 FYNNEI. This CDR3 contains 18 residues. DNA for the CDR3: TGTGCCAGCAGTCCCTTTATGACGACCGGCAGTTCGGGCTACGAGCAGTACTTC. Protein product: CASSPFMTTGSSGYEQYF.

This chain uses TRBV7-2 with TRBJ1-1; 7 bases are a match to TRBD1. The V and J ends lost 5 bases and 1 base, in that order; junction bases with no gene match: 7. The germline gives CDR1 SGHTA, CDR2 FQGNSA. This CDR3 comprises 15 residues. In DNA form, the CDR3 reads TGTGCCAGCAGCCCGTACAGGGGCTCGAACACTGAAGCTTTCTTT. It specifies CASSPYRGSNTEAFF.

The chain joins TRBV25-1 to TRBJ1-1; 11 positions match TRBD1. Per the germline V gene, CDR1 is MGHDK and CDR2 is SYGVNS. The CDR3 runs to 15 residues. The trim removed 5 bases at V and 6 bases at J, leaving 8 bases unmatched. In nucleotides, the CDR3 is TGTGCCAGCAGTAACGGACAGGGGGCGGATGCTGAAGCTTTCTTT. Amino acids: CASSNGQGADAEAFF.

This chain's CDR3 is CASRPRGTSGASGELFF. The CDR3 region has the DNA TGTGCAAGTCGCCCCAGAGGGACTAGCGGGGCCTCCGGGGAGCTGTTTTTT. The chain has TRBV12-2 and TRBJ2-2; no DNA check was done on the table's D call, TRBD2. TRBV12-2 is shown as a pseudogene. This CDR3 has 17 residues.

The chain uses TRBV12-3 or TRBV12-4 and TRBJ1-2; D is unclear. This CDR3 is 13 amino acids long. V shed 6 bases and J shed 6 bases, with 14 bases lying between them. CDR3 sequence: CASRFTAGDGYTF. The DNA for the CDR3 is TGTGCCAGCAGATTTACGGCCGGGGATGGCTACACCTTC.

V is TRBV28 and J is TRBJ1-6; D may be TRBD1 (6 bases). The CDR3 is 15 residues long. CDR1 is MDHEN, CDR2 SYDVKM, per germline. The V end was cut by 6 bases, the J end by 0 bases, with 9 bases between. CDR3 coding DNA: TGTGCCAGCAGGCAGGGGAGCTCCTATAATTCACCCCTCCACTTT. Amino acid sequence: CASRQGSSYNSPLHF. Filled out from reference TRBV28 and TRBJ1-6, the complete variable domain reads DVKVTQSSRYLVKRTGEKVFLECVQDMDHENMFWYRQDPGLGLRLIYFSYDVKMKEKGDIPEGYSVSREKKERFSLILESASTNQTSMYLCASRQGSSYNSPLHFGNGTRLTVT.

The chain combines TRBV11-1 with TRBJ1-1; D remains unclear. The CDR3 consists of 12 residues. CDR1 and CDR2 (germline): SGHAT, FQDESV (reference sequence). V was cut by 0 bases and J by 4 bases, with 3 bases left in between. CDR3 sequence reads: CASSLAGTEAFF. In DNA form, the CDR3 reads TGTGCCAGCAGCTTAGCGGGCACTGAAGCTTTCTTT.

For the CDR3, the DNA is TGCGCCAGCAGGGCTCTAGCGGGGGGCAGGAAGGAGTCTAGGACCCAGTACTTC. Translation gives CASRALAGGRKESRTQYF. This chain joins TRBV10-2 and TRBJ2-5; 11 bases fit TRBD2. The CDR3 runs 18 residues. J was trimmed by 7 bases and V by 6 bases; bases with no gene match: 19. Per germline, CDR1 WSHSY and CDR2 SAAADI.

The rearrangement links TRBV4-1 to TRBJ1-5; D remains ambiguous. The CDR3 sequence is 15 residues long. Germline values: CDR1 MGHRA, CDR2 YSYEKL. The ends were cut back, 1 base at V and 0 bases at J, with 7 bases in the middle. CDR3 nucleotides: TGCGCCAGCAGCCAAGCGGGGTATAGCAATCAGCCCCAGCATTTT. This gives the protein CASSQAGYSNQPQHF.

CDR3: CASTTGGTGFPFGGYTF. CDR3 in DNA: TGTGCCAGCACCACCGGCGGGACAGGGTTCCCATTCGGTGGCTACACCTTC. The chain joins TRBV5-4 to TRBJ1-2; 9 bases align to TRBD1. CDR3 length: 17 amino acids. The junction had 19 bases not matched to a gene; V was cut back by 6 bases and J by 7 bases. Germline CDR1 reads SGHNT; CDR2 reads YYREEE (reference sequence).

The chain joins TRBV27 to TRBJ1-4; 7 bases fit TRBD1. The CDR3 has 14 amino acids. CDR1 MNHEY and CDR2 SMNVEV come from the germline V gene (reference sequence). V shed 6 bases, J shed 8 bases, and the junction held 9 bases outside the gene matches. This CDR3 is CASSQTTGIEKLFF. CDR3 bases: TGTGCCAGCAGCCAAACGACAGGGATAGAAAAACTGTTTTTT.

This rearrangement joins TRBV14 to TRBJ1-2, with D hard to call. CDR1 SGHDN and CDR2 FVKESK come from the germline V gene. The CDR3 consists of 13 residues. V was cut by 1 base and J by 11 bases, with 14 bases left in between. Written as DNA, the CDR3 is TGTGCCAGCAGCCAAGGCCTTGAGCGCCCGTACACCTTC. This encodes CASSQGLERPYTF.

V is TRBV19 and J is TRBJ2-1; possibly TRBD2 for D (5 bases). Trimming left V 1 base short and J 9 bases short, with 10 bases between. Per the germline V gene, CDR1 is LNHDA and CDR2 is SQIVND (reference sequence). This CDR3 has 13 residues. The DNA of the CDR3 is TGTGCCAGTAGTATAGGACTAACCAGTGAGCAGTTCTTC. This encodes CASSIGLTSEQFF.

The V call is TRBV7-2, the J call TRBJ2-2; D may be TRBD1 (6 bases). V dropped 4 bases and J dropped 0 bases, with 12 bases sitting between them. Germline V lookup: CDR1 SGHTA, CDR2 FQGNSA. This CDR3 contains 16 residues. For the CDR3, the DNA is TGTGCCAGCAGCTCGCAGGGGCTACCGAACACCGGGGAGCTGTTTTTT. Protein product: CASSSQGLPNTGELFF.

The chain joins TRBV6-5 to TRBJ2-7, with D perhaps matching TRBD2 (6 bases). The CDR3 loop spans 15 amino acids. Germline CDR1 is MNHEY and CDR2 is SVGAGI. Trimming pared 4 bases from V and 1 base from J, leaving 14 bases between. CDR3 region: CASSLSPGGSYEQYF. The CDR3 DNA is TGTGCCAGCAGTTTATCCCCTGGGGGGTCCTACGAGCAGTACTTC.

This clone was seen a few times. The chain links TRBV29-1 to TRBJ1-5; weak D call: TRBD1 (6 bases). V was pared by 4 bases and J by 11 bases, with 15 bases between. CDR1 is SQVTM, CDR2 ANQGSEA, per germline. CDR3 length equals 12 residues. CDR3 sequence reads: CSVGGLSGAQHF. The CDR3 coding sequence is TGCAGCGTTGGGGGCCTTTCAGGGGCCCAGCATTTT.

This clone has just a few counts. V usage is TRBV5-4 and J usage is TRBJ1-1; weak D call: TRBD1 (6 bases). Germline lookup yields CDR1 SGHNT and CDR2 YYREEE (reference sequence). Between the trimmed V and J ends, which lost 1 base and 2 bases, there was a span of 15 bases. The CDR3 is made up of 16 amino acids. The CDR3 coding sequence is TGTGCCAGCAGCTTGTATCGGGGGCCCGGAAACACTGAAGCTTTCTTT. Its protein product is CASSLYRGPGNTEAFF.